This T cell receptor beta chain is drawn from a study of T-cell reconstitution after alpha-beta-depleted transplantation in children. The study's findings and limits: A year had passed since transplant, and T-cell counts and diversity by then came mostly from newly produced T cells. Elevated TCRbeta diversity at day 60 was traced, in some patients, to surviving recipient T cells and thymic progenitors. Alpha-beta T cells present about two months after transplant were reported to originate from several hundred expanded graft clones.

In germline, CDR1 is SGHRS, CDR2 YFSETQ. V shed 4 bases and J shed 5 bases, with 16 bases lying between them. CDR3 length: 14 residues. Construction of the TCRbeta library involved unique molecular identifiers. TCRdb redid the calling of the PCR reads with MiXCR, one entry per CDR3 protein. The repertoire holds roughly 70,000 distinct CDR3 sequences, 4.9% seen once, with approximately 20% in the top ten. Ten or more counts support this clonotype. Its target is unknown. The TCR originated in a boy under two years old who had a stem cell transplant for acute myeloid leukemia, so the T cells may come from the graft donor. This specimen consisted of PBMCs, mostly from graft donor cells, obtained 180 days after TCRalphabeta/CD19-depleted stem cell transplant. V usage is TRBV5-1 and J usage is TRBJ2-7; no reliable D call. The CDR3 DNA sequence: TGCGCCAGCAGCCCCGGTGGGCCGTCACACGAGCAGTACGTC. Residues: CASSPGGPSHEQYV.